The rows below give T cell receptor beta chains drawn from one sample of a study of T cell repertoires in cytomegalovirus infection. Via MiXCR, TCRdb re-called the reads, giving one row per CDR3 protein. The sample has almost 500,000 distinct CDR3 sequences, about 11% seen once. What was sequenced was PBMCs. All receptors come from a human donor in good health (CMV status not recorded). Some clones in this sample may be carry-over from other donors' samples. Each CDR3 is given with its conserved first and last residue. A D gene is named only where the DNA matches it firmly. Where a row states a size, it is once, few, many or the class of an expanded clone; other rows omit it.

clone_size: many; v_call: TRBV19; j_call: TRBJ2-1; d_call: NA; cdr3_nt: TGTGCCAGTAGTGTCTCCGGCCTAAAATACAATGAGCAGTTCTTC; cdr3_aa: CASSVSGLKYNEQFF
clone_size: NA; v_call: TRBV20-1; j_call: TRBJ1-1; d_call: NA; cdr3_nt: TGCAGTGCTAGAGTAATAGGGGGAAACACTGAAGCTTTCTTT; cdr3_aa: CSARVIGGNTEAFF
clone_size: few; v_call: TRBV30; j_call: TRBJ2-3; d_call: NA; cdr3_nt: TGTGCCTGGAGTGGGACAGATACGCAGTATTTT; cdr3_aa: CAWSGTDTQYF
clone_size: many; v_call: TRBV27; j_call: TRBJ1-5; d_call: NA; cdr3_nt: TGTGCCAGCAGTGCAGGGTCTGGGCAGCCCCAGCATTTT; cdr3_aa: CASSAGSGQPQHF
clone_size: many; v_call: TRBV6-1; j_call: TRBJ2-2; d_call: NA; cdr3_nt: TGTGCCACCAGGGGCGAGAACACCGGGGAGCTGTTTTTT; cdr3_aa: CATRGENTGELFF
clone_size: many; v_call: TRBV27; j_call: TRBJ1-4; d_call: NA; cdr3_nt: TGTGCCAGCAGGGACGGAAAAGCAACTAATGAAAAACTGTTTTTT; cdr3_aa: CASRDGKATNEKLFF
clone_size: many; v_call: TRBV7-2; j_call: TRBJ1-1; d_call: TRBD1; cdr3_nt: TGTGCCAGCCGACAGGGGGCGGGCGCTGAAGCTTTCTTT; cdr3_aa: CASRQGAGAEAFF
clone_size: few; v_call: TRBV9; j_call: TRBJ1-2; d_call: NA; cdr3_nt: TGTGCCAGCAGCGTAGGGAGAGGGGACTATGGCTACACCTTC; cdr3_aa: CASSVGRGDYGYTF
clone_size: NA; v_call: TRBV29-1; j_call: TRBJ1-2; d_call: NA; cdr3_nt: TGCAGCGTTACAAAGGACAACTATGGCTACACCTTC; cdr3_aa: CSVTKDNYGYTF
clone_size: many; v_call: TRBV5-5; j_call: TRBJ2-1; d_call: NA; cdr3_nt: TGTGCCAGCAGCTCCCCGGGGGCGGCCGCTGGGGGGGAGCAGTTCTTC; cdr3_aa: CASSSPGAAAGGEQFF
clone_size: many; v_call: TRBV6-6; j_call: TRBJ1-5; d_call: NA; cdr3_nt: TGTGCCACCGGCAATCAGCCCCAGCATTTT; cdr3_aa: CATGNQPQHF
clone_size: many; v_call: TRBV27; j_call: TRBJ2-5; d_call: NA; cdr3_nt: TGTGCCAGCCGTCGGTCAGGTGGGCAGACCCAGTACTTC; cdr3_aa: CASRRSGGQTQYF
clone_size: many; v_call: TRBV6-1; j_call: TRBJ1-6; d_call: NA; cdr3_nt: TGTGCCAGCAGTGAAGAGGGAGTTTCACCCCTCCACTTT; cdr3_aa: CASSEEGVSPLHF
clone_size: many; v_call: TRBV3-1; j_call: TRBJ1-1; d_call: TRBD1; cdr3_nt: TGTGCCAGCAGCCAAGGAGCCGGGACAGGGTCAAATGAAGCTTTCTTT; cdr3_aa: CASSQGAGTGSNEAFF
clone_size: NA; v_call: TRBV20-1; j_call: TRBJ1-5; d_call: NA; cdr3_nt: TGCAGTGCTAGACCCCCCGAGGGGCACAGCAATCAGCCCCAGCATTTT; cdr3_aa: CSARPPEGHSNQPQHF
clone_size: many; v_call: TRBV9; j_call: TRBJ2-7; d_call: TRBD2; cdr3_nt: TGTGCCAGCAGCACCTCCGGGACTAGCTGGGACGAGCAGTACTTC; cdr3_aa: CASSTSGTSWDEQYF
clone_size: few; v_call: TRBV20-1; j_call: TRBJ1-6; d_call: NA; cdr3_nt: TGCAGTGCTAGAAGTCGGGAGGATGCTAATTCACCCCTCCACTTT; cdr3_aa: CSARSREDANSPLHF
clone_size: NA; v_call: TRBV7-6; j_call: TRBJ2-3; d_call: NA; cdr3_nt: TGTTCCAGCAGCTTAGGGGCTAGTGCAGATACGCAGTATTTT; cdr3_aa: CSSSLGASADTQYF
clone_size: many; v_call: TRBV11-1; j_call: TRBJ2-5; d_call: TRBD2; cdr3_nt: TGTGCCAGCAGCCCGGAAAGAGCGGGAGGCCAAGAGACCCAGTACTTC; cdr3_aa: CASSPERAGGQETQYF
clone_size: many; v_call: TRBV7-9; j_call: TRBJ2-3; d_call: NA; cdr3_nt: TGTGCCAGCAGCCCCCCAGGGGGGAAAGGCACAGATACGCAGTATTTT; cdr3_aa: CASSPPGGKGTDTQYF
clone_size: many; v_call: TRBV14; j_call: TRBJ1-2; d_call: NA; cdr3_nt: TGTGCCAGCAGCCGGGACAACAACTATGGCTACACCTTC; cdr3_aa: CASSRDNNYGYTF
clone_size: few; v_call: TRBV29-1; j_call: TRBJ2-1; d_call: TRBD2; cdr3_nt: TGCAGCGTGGGGACTAGCGGGGGGAACAATGAGCAGTTCTTC; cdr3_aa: CSVGTSGGNNEQFF
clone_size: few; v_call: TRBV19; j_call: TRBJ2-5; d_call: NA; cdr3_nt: TGTGCCAGTAGTAGGAAAGGCCCGTCCTTAGAAGGGACCCAGTACTTC; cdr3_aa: CASSRKGPSLEGTQYF
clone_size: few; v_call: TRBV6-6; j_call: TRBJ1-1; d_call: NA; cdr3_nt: TGTGCCAGCAGAAATCCTGGGAACACTGAAGCTTTCTTT; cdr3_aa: CASRNPGNTEAFF
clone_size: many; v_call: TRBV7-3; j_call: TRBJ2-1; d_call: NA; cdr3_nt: TGTGCCAGCAGCTTAAATTGGGGGTCCTACAATGAGCAGTTCTTC; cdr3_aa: CASSLNWGSYNEQFF
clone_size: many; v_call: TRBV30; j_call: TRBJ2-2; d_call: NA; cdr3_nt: TGTGCCTGTAATAGTCCGAACACCGGGGAGCTGTTTTTT; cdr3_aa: CACNSPNTGELFF
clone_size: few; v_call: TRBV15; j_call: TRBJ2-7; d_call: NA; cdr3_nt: TGTGCCACCAGCGGCTGGGAGGGGGACAGCTCCTACGAGCAGTACTTC; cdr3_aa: CATSGWEGDSSYEQYF
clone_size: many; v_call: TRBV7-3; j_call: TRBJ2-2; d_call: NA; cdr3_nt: TGTGCCAGCAGCTCCACCGGGACTGTGAACACCGGGGAGCTGTTTTTT; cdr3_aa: CASSSTGTVNTGELFF
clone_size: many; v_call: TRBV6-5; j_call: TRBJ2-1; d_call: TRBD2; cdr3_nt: TGTGCCAGCAGTTACTCGGGACTAGCGGGAGCTAATGAGCAGTTCTTC; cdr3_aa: CASSYSGLAGANEQFF
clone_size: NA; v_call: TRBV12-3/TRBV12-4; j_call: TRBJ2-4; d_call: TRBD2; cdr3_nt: TGTGCCAGCAGACTTACTAGCGGGGGAACTAAAAACATTCAGTACTTC; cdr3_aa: CASRLTSGGTKNIQYF
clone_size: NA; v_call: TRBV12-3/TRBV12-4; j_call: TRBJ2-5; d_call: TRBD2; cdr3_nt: TGTGCCAGCAGGCCTAGGGGACTAGCGGGAGGGAACCAAGAGACCCAGTACTTC; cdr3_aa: CASRPRGLAGGNQETQYF
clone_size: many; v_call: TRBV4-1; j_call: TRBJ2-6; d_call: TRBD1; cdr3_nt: TGCGCCAGCAGCCAGGGACAGGGGGTAGCCGGGGCCAACGTCCTGACTTTC; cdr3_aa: CASSQGQGVAGANVLTF
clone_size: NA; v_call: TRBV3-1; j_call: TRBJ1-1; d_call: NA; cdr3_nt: TGTGCCAGCAGCCATTCTCAGGATCCGAACACTGAAGCTTTCTTT; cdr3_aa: CASSHSQDPNTEAFF
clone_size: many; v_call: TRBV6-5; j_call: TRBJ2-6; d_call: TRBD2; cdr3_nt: TGTGCCAGCAGTTTCCGGGGGACTAGCGGGGGGCCTGGGGCCAACGTCCTGACTTTC; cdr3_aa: CASSFRGTSGGPGANVLTF
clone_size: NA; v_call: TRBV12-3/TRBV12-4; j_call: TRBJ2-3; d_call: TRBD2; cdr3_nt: TGTGCCAGCAGTCAACTAGCGGGAGGGCCTGGAGATACGCAGTATTTT; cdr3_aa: CASSQLAGGPGDTQYF
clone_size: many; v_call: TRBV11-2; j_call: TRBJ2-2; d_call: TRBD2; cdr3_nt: TGTGCCAGCAGCTTGCGGGGGGGCTGGACCGGGGAGCTGTTTTTT; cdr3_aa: CASSLRGGWTGELFF
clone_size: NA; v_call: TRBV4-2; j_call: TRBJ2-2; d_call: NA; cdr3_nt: TGTGCCAGCAGCCAAGACCCGGGGGCGGACACCGGGGAGCTGTTTTTT; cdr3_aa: CASSQDPGADTGELFF
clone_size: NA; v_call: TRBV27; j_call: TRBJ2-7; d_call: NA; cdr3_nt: TGTGCCAGCCGCCAGGGGGGCGAGCAGTACTTC; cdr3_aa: CASRQGGEQYF
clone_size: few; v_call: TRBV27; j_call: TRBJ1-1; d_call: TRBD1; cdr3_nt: TGTGCCAGCAGTTTGGGGACAGGGTCGGCTGAAGCTTTCTTT; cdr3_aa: CASSLGTGSAEAFF
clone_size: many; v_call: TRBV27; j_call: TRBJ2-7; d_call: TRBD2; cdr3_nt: TGTGCCAGCAGCGGGGGGAACGAGCAGTACTTC; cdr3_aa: CASSGGNEQYF
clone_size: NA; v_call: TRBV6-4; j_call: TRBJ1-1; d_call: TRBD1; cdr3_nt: TGTGCCAGCAGGAAGAGAGGGGGCGCAGGGGACACTGAAGCTTTCTTT; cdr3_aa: CASRKRGGAGDTEAFF
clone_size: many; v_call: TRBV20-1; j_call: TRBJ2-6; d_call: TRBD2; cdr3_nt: TGCAGTGCTAGAGCTCCTAGCGGGAGCTTGGATGGGGCCAACGTCCTGACTTTC; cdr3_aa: CSARAPSGSLDGANVLTF
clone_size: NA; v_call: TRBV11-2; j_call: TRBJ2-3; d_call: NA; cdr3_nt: TGTGCCAGCAGCCAGACGGTTACTAGCACAGATACGCAGTATTTT; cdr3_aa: CASSQTVTSTDTQYF
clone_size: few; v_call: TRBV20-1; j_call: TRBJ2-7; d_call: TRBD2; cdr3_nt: TGCAGTGCTAGAAATAGCGGGAGCACCTACGAGCAGTACTTC; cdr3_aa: CSARNSGSTYEQYF
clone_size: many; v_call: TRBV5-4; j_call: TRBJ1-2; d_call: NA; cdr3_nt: TGTGCCAGCAGCGGTCTGATCGGTGGCTACACCTTC; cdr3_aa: CASSGLIGGYTF
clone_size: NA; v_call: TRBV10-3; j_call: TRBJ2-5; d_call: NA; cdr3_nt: TGTGCCATCAGTTGGGGGGAACAAGAGACCCAGTACTTC; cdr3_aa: CAISWGEQETQYF
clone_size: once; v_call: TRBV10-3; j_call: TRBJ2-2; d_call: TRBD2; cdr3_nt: TGTGCCATCAGTCCCCGACCGTCGGGGGGCGGGGAGCTGTTTTTT; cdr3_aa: CAISPRPSGGGELFF
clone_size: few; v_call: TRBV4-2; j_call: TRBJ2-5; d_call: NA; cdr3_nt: TGTGCCAGCAGCCAAGATATAATAGGAAACCAGTACTTC; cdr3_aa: CASSQDIIGNQYF
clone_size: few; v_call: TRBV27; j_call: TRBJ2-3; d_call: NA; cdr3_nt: TGTGCCAGCAGTTCATTCCTGGCTAGCACAGATACGCAGTATTTT; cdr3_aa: CASSSFLASTDTQYF
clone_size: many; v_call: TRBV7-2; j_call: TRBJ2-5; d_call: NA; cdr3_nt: TGTGCCAGCAGCTCCCTCCGGCGACAAGAGACCCAGTACTTC; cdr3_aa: CASSSLRRQETQYF
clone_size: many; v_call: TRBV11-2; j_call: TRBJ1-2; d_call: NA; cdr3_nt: TGTGCCAGCAGCTTAAGACAGCCTCGGGGATATGGCTACACCTTC; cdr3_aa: CASSLRQPRGYGYTF
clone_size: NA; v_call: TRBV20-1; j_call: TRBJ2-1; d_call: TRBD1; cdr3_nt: TGCAGTGCTAGTGTTTGGACAGGGGGTTACAATGAGCAGTTCTTC; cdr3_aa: CSASVWTGGYNEQFF
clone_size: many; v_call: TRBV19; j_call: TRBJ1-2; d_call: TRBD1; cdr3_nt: TGTGCCACAGGAGGACAGGGGGCATATGGCTACACCTTC; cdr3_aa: CATGGQGAYGYTF
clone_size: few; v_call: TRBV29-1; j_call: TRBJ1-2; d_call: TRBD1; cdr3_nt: TGCAGCGCCGGGGGGAGCGGACAGGGTGGCTACACCTTC; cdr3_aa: CSAGGSGQGGYTF